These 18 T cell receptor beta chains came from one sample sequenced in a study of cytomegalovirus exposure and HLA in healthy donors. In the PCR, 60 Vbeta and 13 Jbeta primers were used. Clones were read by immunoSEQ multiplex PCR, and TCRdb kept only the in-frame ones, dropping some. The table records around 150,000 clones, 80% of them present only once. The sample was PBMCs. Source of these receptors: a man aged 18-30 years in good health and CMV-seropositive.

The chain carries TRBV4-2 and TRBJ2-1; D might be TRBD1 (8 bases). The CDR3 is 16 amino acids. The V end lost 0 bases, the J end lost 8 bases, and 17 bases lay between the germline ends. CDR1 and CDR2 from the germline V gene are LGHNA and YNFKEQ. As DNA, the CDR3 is TGTGCCAGCAGCCAAGAAGGAAGACAGGGGAGGGATGAGCAGTTCTTC. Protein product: CASSQEGRQGRDEQFF.

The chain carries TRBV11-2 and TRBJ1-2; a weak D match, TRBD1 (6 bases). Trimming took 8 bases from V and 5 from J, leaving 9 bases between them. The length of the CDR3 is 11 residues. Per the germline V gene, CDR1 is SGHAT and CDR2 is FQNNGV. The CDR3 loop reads CASGGPYGYTF. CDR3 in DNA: TGTGCCAGCGGGGGCCCTTATGGCTACACCTTC.

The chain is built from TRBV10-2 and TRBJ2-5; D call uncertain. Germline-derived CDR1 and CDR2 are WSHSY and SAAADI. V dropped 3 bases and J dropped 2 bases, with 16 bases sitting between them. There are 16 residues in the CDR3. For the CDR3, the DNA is TGCGCCAGCAGTGACTCTCAGGTACCCCGACAAGAGACCCAGTACTTC. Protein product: CASSDSQVPRQETQYF.

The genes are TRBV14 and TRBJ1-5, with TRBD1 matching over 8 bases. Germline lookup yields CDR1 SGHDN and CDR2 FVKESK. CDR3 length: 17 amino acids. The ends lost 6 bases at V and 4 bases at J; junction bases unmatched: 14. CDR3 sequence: CASSPGAGQEKNQPQHF. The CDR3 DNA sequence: TGTGCCAGCAGTCCCGGGGCGGGACAGGAGAAAAATCAGCCCCAGCATTTT.

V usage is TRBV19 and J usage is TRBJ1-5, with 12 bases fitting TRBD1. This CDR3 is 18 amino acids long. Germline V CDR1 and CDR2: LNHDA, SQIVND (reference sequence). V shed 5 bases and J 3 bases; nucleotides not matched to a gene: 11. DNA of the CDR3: TGTGCCAGTAGTTTGGGGACAGGGGGCATGAATCTCAATCAGCCCCAGCATTTT. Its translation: CASSLGTGGMNLNQPQHF. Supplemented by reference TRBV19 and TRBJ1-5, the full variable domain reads DGGITQSPKYLFRKEGQNVTLSCEQNLNHDAMYWYRQDPGQGLRLIYYSQIVNDFQKGDIAEGYSVSREKKESFPLTVTSAQKNPTAFYLCASSLGTGGMNLNQPQHFGDGTRLSIL.

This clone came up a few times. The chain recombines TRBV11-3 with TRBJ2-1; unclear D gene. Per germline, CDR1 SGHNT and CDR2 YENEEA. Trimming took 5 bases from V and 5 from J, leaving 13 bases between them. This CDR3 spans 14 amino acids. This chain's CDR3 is CASSHHDNHNEQFF. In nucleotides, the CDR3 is TGTGCCAGCAGCCATCACGACAATCACAATGAGCAGTTCTTC.

The CDR3 DNA sequence: TGTGCCAGCTCACCGGCCCTTCAAGAGACCCAGTACTTC. Translation gives CASSPALQETQYF. The chain couples TRBV18 to TRBJ2-5; D call uncertain. This CDR3 contains 13 residues. Germline V gene sequence: CDR1 KGHSH, CDR2 LQKENI. V was cut by 3 bases and J by 2 bases, with 7 bases left in between.

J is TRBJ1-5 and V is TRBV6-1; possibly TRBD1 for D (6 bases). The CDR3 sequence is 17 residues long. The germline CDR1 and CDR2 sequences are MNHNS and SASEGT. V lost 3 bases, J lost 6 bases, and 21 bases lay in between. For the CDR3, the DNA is TGTGCCAGCAGTGAGTGGACAGTAAAGGGCTCCAGTCAGCCCCAGCATTTT. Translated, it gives CASSEWTVKGSSQPQHF.

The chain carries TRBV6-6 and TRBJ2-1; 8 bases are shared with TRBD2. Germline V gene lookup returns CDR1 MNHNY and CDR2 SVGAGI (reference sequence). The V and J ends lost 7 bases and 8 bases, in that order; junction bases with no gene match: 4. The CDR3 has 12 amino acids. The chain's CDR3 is CASTAGGDEQFF. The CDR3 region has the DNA TGTGCCAGCACCGCGGGGGGCGATGAGCAGTTCTTC.

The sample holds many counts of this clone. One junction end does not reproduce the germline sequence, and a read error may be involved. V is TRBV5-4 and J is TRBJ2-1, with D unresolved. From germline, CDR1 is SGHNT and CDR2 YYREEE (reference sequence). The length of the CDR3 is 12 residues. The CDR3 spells CASSLDYTEQFF. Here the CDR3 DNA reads TGTGCCAGCAGCTTGGATTACACTGAGCAGTTCTTC.

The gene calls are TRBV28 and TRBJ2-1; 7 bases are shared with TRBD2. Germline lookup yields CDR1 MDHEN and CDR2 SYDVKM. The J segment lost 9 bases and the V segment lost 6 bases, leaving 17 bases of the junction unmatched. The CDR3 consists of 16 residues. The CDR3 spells CASSPPRTSQRGEQFF. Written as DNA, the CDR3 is TGTGCCAGCAGCCCACCCCGGACTAGTCAGAGGGGTGAGCAGTTCTTC.

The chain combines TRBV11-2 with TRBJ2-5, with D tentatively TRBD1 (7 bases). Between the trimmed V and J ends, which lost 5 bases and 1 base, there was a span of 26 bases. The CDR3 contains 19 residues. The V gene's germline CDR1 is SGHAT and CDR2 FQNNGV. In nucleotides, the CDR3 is TGTGCCAGCAGCCACCCTCGGAGGGGGCCTTCCACATTCCAAGAGACCCAGTACTTC. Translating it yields CASSHPRRGPSTFQETQYF.

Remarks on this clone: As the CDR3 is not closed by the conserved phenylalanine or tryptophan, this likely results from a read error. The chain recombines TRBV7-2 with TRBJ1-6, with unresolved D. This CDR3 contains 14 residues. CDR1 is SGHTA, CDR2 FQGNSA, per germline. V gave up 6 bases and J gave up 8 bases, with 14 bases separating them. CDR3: CASSSLGQDSPLHL. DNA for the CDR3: TGTGCCAGCAGTTCACTAGGGCAGGATTCACCCCTCCACCTT.

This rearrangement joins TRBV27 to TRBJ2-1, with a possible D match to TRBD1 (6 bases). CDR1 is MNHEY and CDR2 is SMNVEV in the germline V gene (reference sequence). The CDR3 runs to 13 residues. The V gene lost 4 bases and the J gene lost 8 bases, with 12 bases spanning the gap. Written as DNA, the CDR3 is TGTGCCAGCAGTTCATACAGGGCCGATGAGCAGTTCTTC. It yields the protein CASSSYRADEQFF.

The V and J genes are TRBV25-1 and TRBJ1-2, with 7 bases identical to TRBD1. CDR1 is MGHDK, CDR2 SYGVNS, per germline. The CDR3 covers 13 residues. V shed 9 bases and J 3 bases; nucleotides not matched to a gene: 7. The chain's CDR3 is CASQQGQDYGYTF. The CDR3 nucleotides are TGTGCCAGTCAACAGGGGCAAGACTATGGCTACACCTTC.

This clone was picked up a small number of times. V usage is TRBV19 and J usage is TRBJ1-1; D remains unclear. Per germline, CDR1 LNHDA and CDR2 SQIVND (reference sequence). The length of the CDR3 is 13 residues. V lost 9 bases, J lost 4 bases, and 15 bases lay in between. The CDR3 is CASHMGGVTEAFF. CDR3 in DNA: TGTGCCAGCCATATGGGAGGCGTCACTGAAGCTTTCTTT.

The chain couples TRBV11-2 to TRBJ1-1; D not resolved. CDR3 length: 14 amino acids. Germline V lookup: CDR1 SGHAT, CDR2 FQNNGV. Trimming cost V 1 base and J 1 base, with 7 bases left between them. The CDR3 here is CASSLVSANTEAFF. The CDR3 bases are TGTGCCAGCAGCTTAGTCAGCGCGAACACTGAAGCTTTCTTT. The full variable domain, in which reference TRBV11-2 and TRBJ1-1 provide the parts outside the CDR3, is EAGVAQSPRYKIIEKRQSVAFWCNPISGHATLYWYQQILGQGPKLLIQFQNNGVVDDSQLPKDRFSAERLKGVDSTLKIQPAKLEDSAVYLCASSLVSANTEAFFGQGTRLTVV.

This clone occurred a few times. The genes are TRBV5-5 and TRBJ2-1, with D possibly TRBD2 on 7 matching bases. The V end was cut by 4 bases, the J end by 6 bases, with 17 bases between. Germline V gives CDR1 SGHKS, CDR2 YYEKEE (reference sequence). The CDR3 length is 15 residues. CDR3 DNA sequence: TGTGCCAGCAGCGGTGGGGGGGCGTCGATCAATGAGCAGTTCTTC. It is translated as CASSGGGASINEQFF.